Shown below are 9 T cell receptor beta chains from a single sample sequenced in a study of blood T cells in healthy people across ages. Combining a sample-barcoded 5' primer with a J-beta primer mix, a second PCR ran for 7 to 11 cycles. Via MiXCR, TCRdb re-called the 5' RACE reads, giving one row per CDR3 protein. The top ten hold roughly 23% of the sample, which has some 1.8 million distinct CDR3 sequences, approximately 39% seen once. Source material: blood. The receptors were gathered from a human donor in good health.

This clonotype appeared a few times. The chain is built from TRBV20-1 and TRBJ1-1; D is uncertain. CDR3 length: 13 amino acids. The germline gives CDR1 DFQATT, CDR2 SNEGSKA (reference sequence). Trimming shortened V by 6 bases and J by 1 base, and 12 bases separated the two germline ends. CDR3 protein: CSATTGENTEAFF. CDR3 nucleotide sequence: TGCAGTGCCACTACGGGCGAGAACACTGAAGCTTTCTTT.

This chain's CDR3 is CASSLRFGYNEQFF. CDR3 nucleotides: TGTGCCAGCAGTTTAAGGTTCGGCTACAATGAGCAGTTCTTC. The chain employs TRBV12-3 or TRBV12-4 and TRBJ2-1; no clear D gene. The CDR3 is 14 residues long. Deletions cut 2 bases from V and 3 bases from J, with 8 bases between.

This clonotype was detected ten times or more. Here the CDR3 DNA reads TGCAGTGCTCAGATCGGGCCATCGCAAGGAAACATTCAGTACTTC. Protein sequence: CSAQIGPSQGNIQYF. The rearrangement joins TRBV20-1 to TRBJ2-4; D remains unclear. Germline assignment: CDR1 DFQATT and CDR2 SNEGSKA (reference sequence). V lost 5 bases, J lost 6 bases, and 20 bases lay in between. The CDR3 is 15 amino acids.

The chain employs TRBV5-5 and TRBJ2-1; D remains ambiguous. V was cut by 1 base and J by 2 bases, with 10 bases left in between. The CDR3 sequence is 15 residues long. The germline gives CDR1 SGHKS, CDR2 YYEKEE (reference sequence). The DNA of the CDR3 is TGTGCCAGCAGCTTGTTAGTAGTTGCCTACAATGAGCAGTTCTTC. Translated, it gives CASSLLVVAYNEQFF.

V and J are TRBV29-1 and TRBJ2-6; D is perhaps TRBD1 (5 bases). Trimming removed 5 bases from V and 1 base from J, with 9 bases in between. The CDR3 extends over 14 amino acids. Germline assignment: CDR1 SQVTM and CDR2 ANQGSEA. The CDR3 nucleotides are TGCAGCGTTTCCAGGGCGTCTGGGGCCAACGTCCTGACTTTC. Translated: CSVSRASGANVLTF.

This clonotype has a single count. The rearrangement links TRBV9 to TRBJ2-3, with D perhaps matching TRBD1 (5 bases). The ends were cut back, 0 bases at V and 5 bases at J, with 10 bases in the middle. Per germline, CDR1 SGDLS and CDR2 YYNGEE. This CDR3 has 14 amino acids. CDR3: CASSVAQGGDTQYF. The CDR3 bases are TGTGCCAGCAGCGTAGCCCAGGGCGGAGATACGCAGTATTTT.

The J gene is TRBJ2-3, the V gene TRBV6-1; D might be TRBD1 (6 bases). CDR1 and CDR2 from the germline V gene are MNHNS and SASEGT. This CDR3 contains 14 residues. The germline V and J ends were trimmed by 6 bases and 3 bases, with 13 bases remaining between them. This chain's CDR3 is CASRQGLGTDTQYF. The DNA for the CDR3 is TGTGCCAGCAGACAGGGATTGGGGACAGATACGCAGTATTTT.

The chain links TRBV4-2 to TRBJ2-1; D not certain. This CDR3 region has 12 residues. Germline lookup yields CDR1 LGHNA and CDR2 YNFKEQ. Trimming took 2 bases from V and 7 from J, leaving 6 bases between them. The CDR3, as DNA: TGTGCCAGCAGCCAACGTCTAAATGAGCAGTTCTTC. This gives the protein CASSQRLNEQFF.

In nucleotides, the CDR3 is TGCGCCAGCAGCCAGGTCCCTCCCAGGGCCGCTAACTATGGCTACACCTTC. The encoded protein is CASSQVPPRAANYGYTF. The chain combines TRBV4-3 with TRBJ1-2, with D possibly matching TRBD1 (5 bases). Trimming stripped 3 bases from V and 0 bases from J, with 17 bases between. The CDR3 has 17 residues. CDR1 is LGHNA, CDR2 YSLEER, per germline.